The 22 T cell receptor beta chains below come from one sample, sequenced in a study of T cells in localized non-small cell lung cancer. The method was immunoSEQ multiplex PCR; TCRdb's version includes in-frame clones alone and lacks a portion of them. The sample records roughly 86,000 clones, about 83% being singletons. Sequenced here: peripheral blood, sampled before any cancer treatment. Receptors originate from a man between 40 and 70 years old with stage I lung adenocarcinoma.

The chain recombines TRBV9 with TRBJ2-1, with TRBD2 matching over 10 bases. Germline trimming cut 2 bases from V and 10 bases from J; bases unmatched to any gene: 6. The germline gives CDR1 SGDLS, CDR2 YYNGEE. This CDR3 contains 14 residues. The chain's CDR3 is CASSVGSSGGEQFF. CDR3 bases: TGTGCCAGCAGCGTGGGTTCTAGCGGGGGCGAGCAGTTCTTC.

This sequence joins TRBV7-2 and TRBJ2-7; D not certain. V lost 3 bases and J 3 bases, leaving 12 bases between the germline ends. There are 14 residues in the CDR3. CDR1 is SGHTA, CDR2 FQGNSA, per germline. CDR3 residues: CASSFATAFYEQYF. Written as DNA, the CDR3 is TGTGCCAGCAGCTTTGCGACGGCCTTCTACGAGCAGTACTTC.

The CDR3 region has the DNA TGTGCCAGCAGTTTCTCGGACAGGGACAATGAGCAGTTCTTC. As protein: CASSFSDRDNEQFF. V gene TRBV27 combines with J gene TRBJ2-1, with 8 nucleotides matching TRBD1. J was trimmed by 5 bases and V by 3 bases; bases with no gene match: 3. The CDR3 is 14 amino acids. The germline V gene encodes CDR1 MNHEY and CDR2 SMNVEV (reference sequence).

The chain has TRBV20-1 and TRBJ2-3; the D gene is possibly TRBD2 (5 bases). The germline V gene encodes CDR1 DFQATT and CDR2 SNEGSKA (reference sequence). Trimming left V 8 bases short and J 6 bases short, with 12 bases between. The CDR3 totals 11 residues. The CDR3, as DNA: TGCAGTCGCGAGAGAGGGGATACGCAGTATTTT. Its translation: CSRERGDTQYF.

The chain has TRBV6-1 and TRBJ2-7; 9 nucleotides match TRBD1. The CDR3 is 19 residues long. J gave up 3 bases and V 2 bases, and 17 bases lay outside the gene matches. Germline CDR1 is MNHNS and CDR2 is SASEGT. The CDR3 nucleotides read TGTGCCAGCAGTGAAAGGGGACAGGGATCGTTAAGGCTCGACTACGAGCAGTACTTC. Protein: CASSERGQGSLRLDYEQYF.

Note on this clone: This same CDR3 is encoded by further DNA sequences in the sample. V gene TRBV27 combines with J gene TRBJ2-7; 11 nucleotides match TRBD2. Per germline, CDR1 MNHEY and CDR2 SMNVEV (reference sequence). The CDR3 loop spans 15 amino acids. V lost 5 bases and J lost 0; bases outside the gene matches: 3. The CDR3 region is CASSPGLADSYEQYF. CDR3 sequence (DNA): TGTGCCAGCAGTCCGGGACTAGCGGACTCCTACGAGCAGTACTTC.

In its sample, this clone was seen once. The rearrangement links TRBV18 to TRBJ2-3, with D possibly being TRBD2 (5 bases). The germline V gene has CDR1 KGHSH and CDR2 LQKENI. Trimming cost V 1 base and J 6 bases, with 20 bases left between them. The CDR3 is made up of 17 amino acids. The CDR3 is CASSPHVSSNPGDTQYF. Here the CDR3 DNA reads TGTGCCAGCTCACCACATGTCTCGAGTAACCCGGGGGATACGCAGTATTTT.

The chain couples TRBV29-1 to TRBJ2-7; D is possibly TRBD1 or TRBD2 (6 bases each). Germline CDR1 SQVTM, CDR2 ANQGSEA. V dropped 8 bases and J dropped 2 bases, with 10 bases sitting between them. The CDR3 runs to 11 residues. For the CDR3, the DNA is TGCAGCTGCGGGACAACCTACGAGCAGTACTTC. It translates to CSCGTTYEQYF.

This sequence joins TRBV6-6 and TRBJ2-7; no definite D call. Germline V gene data show CDR1 as MNHNY and CDR2 as SVGAGI (reference sequence). V was shortened by 2 bases and J by 0 bases, with 11 bases between the two germline ends. The CDR3 runs to 15 residues. The CDR3 region is CASSYKQSSSYEQYF. DNA of the CDR3: TGTGCCAGCAGTTACAAGCAGTCAAGCTCCTACGAGCAGTACTTC.

The V gene is TRBV28, the J gene TRBJ1-2, with 7 bases fitting TRBD1. Germline lookup yields CDR1 MDHEN and CDR2 SYDVKM. This CDR3 has 14 residues. V trimming: 8 bases; J trimming: 4 bases; junction bases outside the gene matches: 10. The CDR3 reads CASGTAGTVYGYTF. For the CDR3, the DNA is TGTGCCAGCGGTACTGCGGGGACAGTCTATGGCTACACCTTC.

V gene TRBV5-1 combines with J gene TRBJ2-7; tentatively, D is TRBD1 (5 bases). The CDR3 runs 14 residues. Trimming cost V 5 bases and J 3 bases, with 15 bases left between them. Germline lookup yields CDR1 SGHRS and CDR2 YFSETQ. This CDR3 reads CASRIPGSGYEQYF. In DNA, the CDR3 is TGCGCCAGCAGGATCCCAGGGTCCGGCTACGAGCAGTACTTC. The full variable domain, completed using reference TRBV5-1 and TRBJ2-7, is KAGVTQTPRYLIKTRGQQVTLSCSPISGHRSVSWYQQTPGQGLQFLFEYFSETQRNKGNFPGRFSGRQFSNSRSEMNVSTLELGDSALYLCASRIPGSGYEQYFGPGTRLTVT.

The chain recombines TRBV5-1 with TRBJ2-7, with 13 bases matching TRBD2. There are 15 residues in the CDR3. CDR1 is SGHRS and CDR2 is YFSETQ in the germline V gene. Germline trimming cut 3 bases from V and 1 base from J; bases unmatched to any gene: 1. In DNA form, the CDR3 reads TGCGCCAGCAGCTGGGGACTAGCGGGATCCTACGAGCAGTACTTC. Amino acids: CASSWGLAGSYEQYF.

This clone was seen a single time. The V call is TRBV7-2, the J call TRBJ1-1; D is perhaps TRBD1 (5 bases). V lost 2 bases, J lost 1 base, and 14 bases lay in between. The V gene's germline CDR1 is SGHTA and CDR2 FQGNSA. The CDR3 loop spans 16 amino acids. The CDR3 coding sequence is TGTGCCAGCAGCTTAATGGGGGGGTCGAAGAACACTGAAGCTTTCTTT. It encodes CASSLMGGSKNTEAFF.

V usage is TRBV7-2 and J usage is TRBJ2-1; a weak D match, TRBD1 (5 bases). From germline, CDR1 is SGHTA and CDR2 FQGNSA. CDR3 length: 14 amino acids. V lost 1 base and J lost 6, with 10 bases in between. The CDR3 coding sequence is TGTGCCAGCAGCTTAGAATCCAGGGCCAATGAGCAGTTCTTC. Encoded protein: CASSLESRANEQFF. The whole variable domain, remainder taken from reference TRBV7-2 and TRBJ2-1, is GAGVSQSPSNKVTEKGKDVELRCDPISGHTALYWYRQSLGQGLEFLIYFQGNSAPDKSGLPSDRFSAERTGGSVSTLTIQRTQQEDSAVYLCASSLESRANEQFFGPGTRLTVL.

The chain carries TRBV6-6 and TRBJ2-2; 9 bases agree with TRBD2. The ends lost 2 bases at V and 5 bases at J; junction bases unmatched: 0. The CDR3 covers 14 residues. Germline values: CDR1 MNHNY, CDR2 SVGAGI (reference sequence). The CDR3 DNA is TGTGCCAGCAGTTACACTAGCGGGACCGGGGAGCTGTTTTTT. It translates to CASSYTSGTGELFF.

The chain carries TRBV27 and TRBJ2-1; D remains unclear. Germline CDR1 is MNHEY and CDR2 is SMNVEV (reference sequence). V was cut by 3 bases and J by 2 bases, with 5 bases left in between. The CDR3 runs to 13 residues. For the CDR3, the DNA is TGTGCCAGCAGTTTGAACACCTACAATGAGCAGTTCTTC. This gives the protein CASSLNTYNEQFF.

This clone was counted a few times. The V call is TRBV7-2, the J call TRBJ2-7; a possible D gene is TRBD1 (6 bases). Germline assignment: CDR1 SGHTA and CDR2 FQGNSA. This CDR3 is built from 14 residues. V lost 5 bases, J lost 1 base, and 12 bases lay in between. CDR3 in DNA: TGTGCCAGCAGCATACAGGGTCCATCCTACGAGCAGTACTTC. Residues: CASSIQGPSYEQYF.

The gene calls are TRBV2 and TRBJ2-1, with 7 bases that match TRBD2. The germline gives CDR1 SNHLY, CDR2 FYNNEI. This CDR3 has 13 residues. The junction had 3 bases not matched to a gene; V was cut back by 10 bases and J by 0 bases. The CDR3 spells CATSGTSYNEQFF. CDR3 bases: TGTGCCACCAGCGGGACCTCCTACAATGAGCAGTTCTTC.

The chain employs TRBV28 and TRBJ1-2, with a tentative D call TRBD1 (5 bases). CDR3 length: 14 residues. V lost 3 bases, J lost 2 bases, and 10 bases lay in between. CDR1 is MDHEN, CDR2 SYDVKM, per germline. In DNA, the CDR3 is TGTGCCAGCAGTTTCCCCGACAGAAACTATGGCTACACCTTC. It specifies CASSFPDRNYGYTF.

The chain joins TRBV7-6 to TRBJ2-1; D tentatively fits TRBD1 or TRBD2 (5 bases each). V lost 3 bases, J lost 5 bases, and 14 bases lay in between. CDR1 is SGHVS and CDR2 is FNYEAQ in the germline V gene. The CDR3 covers 15 residues. CDR3 protein: CASSFQPGRNNEQFF. The CDR3 DNA reads as TGTGCCAGCAGCTTCCAACCGGGACGGAACAATGAGCAGTTCTTC.

A single count supports this clone. The chain joins TRBV5-1 to TRBJ2-5, with 7 bases that match TRBD1. After removal of 4 bases from V and 2 bases from J, the junction contained 8 bases not matched to a gene. From germline, CDR1 is SGHRS and CDR2 YFSETQ. There are 15 residues in the CDR3. This chain's CDR3 is CASSAPDRVQETQYF. The CDR3 DNA follows: TGCGCCAGCAGCGCTCCCGACAGGGTACAAGAGACCCAGTACTTC.

The chain is built from TRBV27 and TRBJ2-7; TRBD2 matches at 8 bases. This CDR3 has 15 residues. Germline CDR1 MNHEY, CDR2 SMNVEV (reference sequence). The V and J ends lost 2 bases and 2 bases, in that order; junction bases with no gene match: 5. Here the CDR3 reads CASSLRSGGTYEQYF. DNA of the CDR3: TGTGCCAGCAGTTTAAGGTCGGGAGGGACCTACGAGCAGTACTTC.